This is a list of T cell receptor beta chains from one sample in a study of T cell responses to AZD1222 COVID-19 vaccine. The data were produced by immunoSEQ multiplex PCR, yet TCRdb's version contains in-frame clones alone and is incomplete. The profile shows 99,000 or so clones, around 86% of them singletons. Sequenced material: peripheral blood, taken 28 days after the second dose of the MenACWY control vaccine. The receptors come from an adult who received the MenACWY meningococcal vaccine as a control. Each CDR3 is given with its conserved first and last residue. The D gene is left open where the match is weak. Rows give clone size only sometimes, using once, few, many, or a class for an expanded clone.

clone_size	v_call	d_call	j_call	cdr3_nt	cdr3_aa
-	TRBV19	-	TRBJ1-5	TGTGCCAGTAGTAGGTCTGAGAGCAATCAGCCCCAGCATTTT	CASSRSESNQPQHF
-	TRBV7-9	-	TRBJ1-1	TGTGCCAGCAGCTTTGGGAGTGAAGCTTTCTTT	CASSFGSEAFF
-	TRBV5-1	-	TRBJ1-1	TGCGCCAGTAGCCGGGACTTAGTCACTGAAGCTTTCTTT	CASSRDLVTEAFF
-	TRBV30	TRBD1	TRBJ1-2	TGTGCCTGGAGTGTGGGGACAGGGGGCTCTAACTATGGCTACACCTTC	CAWSVGTGGSNYGYTF
-	TRBV27	-	TRBJ1-2	TGTGCCAGCAGTGACCGGGTTAACTATGGCTACACCTTC	CASSDRVNYGYTF
-	TRBV3-1/TRBV3-2	TRBD1	TRBJ1-5	TGTGCCAGCAGCCTCGACCTGGGACAGGGGAAGAATCAGCCCCAGCATTTT	CASSLDLGQGKNQPQHF
-	TRBV10-3	-	TRBJ2-7	TGTGCCATCAGTCACGGAGGGGGCTACGAGCAGTACTTC	CAISHGGGYEQYF
-	TRBV19	TRBD1	TRBJ1-5	TGTGCCAGTAGTCCCCCAGGACAGGGAATAAGCAATCAGCCCCAGCATTTT	CASSPPGQGISNQPQHF
-	TRBV7-2	-	TRBJ2-3	TGTGCCAGCAGCTTAGCTCCAGGCAGCACAGATACGCAGTATTTT	CASSLAPGSTDTQYF
-	TRBV29-1	-	TRBJ2-2	TGCAGCGTTCGGAATACCGGGGAGCTGTTTTTT	CSVRNTGELFF
-	TRBV6-2/TRBV6-3	-	TRBJ1-2	TGTGCCAGCAGTTTTAACCCCGGACAACCCGAACCTCTCTATGGCTACACCTTC	CASSFNPGQPEPLYGYTF
once	TRBV4-2	-	TRBJ2-7	TGTGCCAGCAGCCAAGTCCAGGGGATAGTCGAGCAGTACTTC	CASSQVQGIVEQYF
-	TRBV19	-	TRBJ1-2	TGTGCCAGTAGTATTCCGGGGACAAGAAGCCAGGGTGGCTACACCTTC	CASSIPGTRSQGGYTF
-	TRBV4-3	-	TRBJ2-7	TGCGCCAGCAGCCAAGATCTGAAATACGAGCAGTACTTC	CASSQDLKYEQYF
-	TRBV11-3	TRBD1	TRBJ2-3	TGTGCCAGCAGCTTAGGGGGACAGGGAACAGATACGCAGTATTTT	CASSLGGQGTDTQYF
-	TRBV5-6	TRBD1	TRBJ2-7	TGTGCCAGCAGCTTACCGGGACAGGGGATCTCCTACGAGCAGTACTTC	CASSLPGQGISYEQYF
-	TRBV2	-	TRBJ2-5	TGTGCCAGCAGTGAAGGTGGGGAAGAGACCCAGTACTTC	CASSEGGEETQYF
-	TRBV29-1	-	TRBJ1-4	TGCAGCACCAAGTGGGCCAATAATGAAAAACTGTTTTTT	CSTKWANNEKLFF
once	TRBV6-5	-	TRBJ1-6	TGTGCCAGCAGTTCCCCGGCCTATAATTCACCCCTCCACTTT	CASSSPAYNSPLHF
once	TRBV4-1	-	TRBJ2-7	TGCGCCAGCAGCCAAGTAGGAGGCTACGAGCAGTACTTC	CASSQVGGYEQYF
-	TRBV6-5	-	TRBJ2-7	TGTGCCAGCAGGATCCGCAGGATCTCCTACGAGCAGTACTTC	CASRIRRISYEQYF
-	TRBV4-1	TRBD1	TRBJ2-7	TGCGCCAGCAGCTTGACAGGGTTGAACGAGCAGTACTTC	CASSLTGLNEQYF
-	TRBV30	-	TRBJ2-3	TGTGCCTGGCGACTAAACCTTGGCACAGATACGCAGTATTTT	CAWRLNLGTDTQYF
-	TRBV5-4	TRBD2	TRBJ2-2	TGTGCCAGCAGCCGCGTAGCGGGGGGCTACACCGGGGAGCTGTTTTTT	CASSRVAGGYTGELFF
-	TRBV15	-	TRBJ2-5	TGTGCCACCAGCAGAGAAACAGGGAGTAAAGAGACCCAGTACTTC	CATSRETGSKETQYF
-	TRBV9	-	TRBJ1-2	TGTGCCAGCAGCGTAGAGGGCGGGGGTAACTATGGCTACACCTTC	CASSVEGGGNYGYTF
-	TRBV30	-	TRBJ1-2	TGTGCCTGGAGTTTTCAGGGATACTATGGCTACACCTTC	CAWSFQGYYGYTF
few	TRBV18	-	TRBJ2-7	TGTGCCAGCTCACCGGGGGGCCACGAGCAGTACTTC	CASSPGGHEQYF
-	TRBV3-1/TRBV3-2	-	TRBJ1-5	TGTGCCAGCAGCCAAGATCTCCCCGGGACTCGAAATCAGCCCCAGCATTTT	CASSQDLPGTRNQPQHF
-	TRBV28	-	TRBJ2-7	TGTGCCAGCAGGGTTCAAGGGATCGGTGGGGAGCAGTACTTC	CASRVQGIGGEQYF
-	TRBV18	-	TRBJ2-7	TGTGCCAGCTCACCACCGAGTTCCAGGGGCGAGCAGTACTTC	CASSPPSSRGEQYF
once	TRBV27	TRBD1	TRBJ1-2	TGTGCCAGCAGACAACAGGGGGCGCAAAACTATGGCTACACCTTC	CASRQQGAQNYGYTF
-	TRBV6-2/TRBV6-3	TRBD2	TRBJ2-5	TGTGCCAGCAGTAAACCTGGGACTAGCGCAAAAGAGACCCAGTACTTC	CASSKPGTSAKETQYF
-	TRBV28	TRBD1	TRBJ2-6	TGTGCCAGCAGTTTTCCGGGACAGGGGCCCTCTGGGGCCAACGTCCTGACTTTC	CASSFPGQGPSGANVLTF
-	TRBV7-2	-	TRBJ1-5	TGTGCCAGCAGTCGTCACAGGGTTGACAATCAGCCCCAGCATTTT	CASSRHRVDNQPQHF
-	TRBV28	TRBD1	TRBJ2-7	TGTGCCAGCAGTCCCAGGCTCCCGGGACAGTACGAGCAGTACTTC	CASSPRLPGQYEQYF
-	TRBV7-2	-	TRBJ2-7	TGTGCCAGCAGCTTAGCGGGAGTTATGGACGAGCAGTACTTC	CASSLAGVMDEQYF
-	TRBV3-1/TRBV3-2	TRBD2	TRBJ2-3	TGTGCCAGCAGCCAGCGAGATACTAGCGACAGCGGGGGTACGCAGTATTTT	CASSQRDTSDSGGTQYF
-	TRBV6-6	TRBD2	TRBJ2-3	TGTGCCAGCAGTCCCGGGCTTCTAGCGGAGAACACAGATACGCAGTATTTT	CASSPGLLAENTDTQYF
-	TRBV29-1	-	TRBJ2-3	TGCAGCGTTACAGAATCAAGCACAGATACGCAGTATTTT	CSVTESSTDTQYF
few	TRBV6-5	-	TRBJ1-2	TGTGCCAGCAGCACACAGGCGAACTATGGCTACACCTTC	CASSTQANYGYTF
-	TRBV19	-	TRBJ1-5	TGTGCCAGTAGTATTACCCCGGCCGGAGATCAGCCCCAGCATTTT	CASSITPAGDQPQHF